A single T cell receptor (beta chain) is shown here with its context. What it recognizes is unknown. This sample is part of a study of T cells after yellow fever vaccination. The study, taken as a whole, reports: Contaminants from the bulk population, in the form of abundant clonotypes, could be found in FACS-sorted repertoires.

This CDR3 comprises 18 residues. The germline V gene has CDR1 MNHEY and CDR2 SVGEGT. Trimming left V 0 bases short and J 4 bases short, with 18 bases between. From the 5' RACE reads, TCRdb called clonotypes with MiXCR, one entry per CDR3 protein. The sample has approximately 580,000 distinct CDR3 sequences, 17% seen once. Sequences were derived from PBMCs, sampled 5 to 6 days after the first yellow fever vaccination. The TCR was taken from a man aged 18-30 years who received the YFV17D yellow fever vaccine. The chain recombines TRBV6-2 or TRBV6-3 with TRBJ2-2; D is perhaps TRBD2 (6 bases). DNA of the CDR3: TGTGCCAGCAGTTACTCGAACTGGCGGGGAGAGGCCACCGGGGAGCTGTTTTTT. Residues: CASSYSNWRGEATGELFF.